This T cell receptor beta chain stems from a study of T cell repertoires in cytomegalovirus infection. For the study at large: Indications came from public TCR beta signatures; they pointed to CMV infection and to a matching HLA type.

Study conclusions and caveats: Identification of carriers of CMV plus the relevant HLA was achieved through cumulative public TCR beta family frequency. Clonotypes of TCR beta that were HLA-C-restricted and CMV-specific dominated the ex vivo response.

This clonotype was seen a handful of times. Its antigen remains unknown. TCRdb passed the reads through MiXCR, listing each CDR3 protein once. The sample includes approximately 500,000 distinct CDR3 sequences, approximately 11% of them seen just once. CDR3 length: 14 residues. Germline assignment: CDR1 DFQATT and CDR2 SNEGSKA (reference sequence). Trimming took off 5 bases at V and 7 bases at J, with 17 bases between the two ends. The rearrangement links TRBV20-1 to TRBJ1-4; D is possibly TRBD1 (6 bases). The clonotype comes from a human donor in good health (CMV status not recorded). Some clones in this sample may be carry-over from other donors' samples. Sequencing input: PBMCs. The CDR3, as DNA: TGCAGTGCTGCACAGGGAGGGGACTCTGAAAAACTGTTTTTT. Translation: CSAAQGGDSEKLFF.